The rows below give T cell receptor beta chains drawn from one sample of a study of T cell responses to AZD1222 COVID-19 vaccine. Sequenced by immunoSEQ multiplex PCR; TCRdb stores in-frame clones only, minus some. The data hold about 150,000 clones, with roughly nine tenths observed a single time. Material: peripheral blood, obtained 28 days after the second AZD1222 dose. Receptors originate from an adult who received the AZD1222 COVID-19 vaccine. Both conserved end residues are part of each CDR3. D genes are given only for firm matches. Size values are once, few and many counts, or a class for expanded clones, and some rows have none.

>TRBJ1-2|-|TRBV6-4|once
TGTGCCAGCAGATTGTCCCCGGGGGGCTATGGCTACACCTTC
CASRLSPGGYGYTF
>TRBJ2-7|TRBD2|TRBV28|-
TGTGCCAGCCTGGGTAGCGGGACGATCTACGAGCAGTACTTC
CASLGSGTIYEQYF
>TRBJ1-5|TRBD1|TRBV15|-
TGTGCCACCAGCAGAGGGACAGGGGGGGGCAATCAGCCCCAGCATTTT
CATSRGTGGGNQPQHF
>TRBJ1-4|-|TRBV7-9|-
TGTGCCAGCAGCTTAGACGAGACACGGAGGGCTAATGAAAAACTGTTTTTT
CASSLDETRRANEKLFF
>TRBJ1-2|-|TRBV4-2|-
TGTGCCAGCAGCCAAGATGCGGATGCCTATGGCTACACCTTC
CASSQDADAYGYTF
>TRBJ2-7|-|TRBV28|-
TGTGCCAGCAGAACAACTAGACCCGAGCAGTACTTC
CASRTTRPEQYF
>TRBJ2-7|-|TRBV27|few
TGTGCCAGCAGTTTATCCCAGGGACCCGAGCAGTACTTC
CASSLSQGPEQYF
>TRBJ1-2|-|TRBV23-1|-
TGCGCCAGCAGTCGACGGAGGACTTATGGCTACACCTTC
CASSRRRTYGYTF
>TRBJ2-1|TRBD1|TRBV19|once
TGTGCCAGTAGGGGAACAAGACAGGGTAACCATGAGCAGTTCTTC
CASRGTRQGNHEQFF
>TRBJ2-6|-|TRBV4-3|few
TGCGCCAGCAGCCAAGAGATCGGATCTGGGGCCAACGTCCTGACTTTC
CASSQEIGSGANVLTF
>TRBJ2-1|TRBD2|TRBV6-6|-
TGTGCCAGCAGTCCCACCCCACTAGCGGGAGTGGTCTATGAGCAGTTCTTC
CASSPTPLAGVVYEQFF
>TRBJ1-1|-|TRBV5-1|-
TGCGCCAGCAGCCCCGGGAGGGACACTGAAGCTTTCTTT
CASSPGRDTEAFF
>TRBJ1-1|-|TRBV3-1/TRBV3-2|-
TGTGCCAGCAGCCAAGAGGTAAGAGGGAATGAAGCTTTCTTT
CASSQEVRGNEAFF
>TRBJ2-1|-|TRBV11-2|-
TGTGCCAGCAGAACCGCGCGGGGGCGATACAATGAGCAGTTCTTC
CASRTARGRYNEQFF
>TRBJ1-1|TRBD1|TRBV7-9|-
TGTGCCAGCAGCTTAGAACCCACAGGGGGAGGGTCTGAAGCTTTCTTT
CASSLEPTGGGSEAFF
>TRBJ1-6|TRBD1|TRBV5-1|-
TGCGCCAGCAGCTCTCCGGGACAGGGTTCACCCCTCCACTTT
CASSSPGQGSPLHF
>TRBJ2-5|-|TRBV28|-
TGTGCCAGCAGTTTAGTCAGGCAAGAGACCCAGTACTTC
CASSLVRQETQYF
>TRBJ2-5|-|TRBV18|once
TGTGCCAGCTCACCACCCAGCGAAGAGACCCAGTACTTC
CASSPPSEETQYF
>TRBJ1-1|-|TRBV21-1|-
TGTGCCAGCAGCAAAGGTCGCGGGGCTTTGGACACTGAAGCTTTCTTT
CASSKGRGALDTEAFF
>TRBJ1-2|TRBD1|TRBV6-9|-
TGTGCCAGCAGTTATCGTGGGACAGGGGGCAATGGCTACACCTTC
CASSYRGTGGNGYTF
>TRBJ1-2|-|TRBV19|once
TGTGCCAGTTTACCTCAGGGCCGCCTCTATGGCTACACCTTC
CASLPQGRLYGYTF
>TRBJ1-2|-|TRBV12-5|once
TGTGCTAGTGGTCCGGGAGACGGCTACACCTTC
CASGPGDGYTF
>TRBJ2-7|TRBD1|TRBV28|-
TGTGCCAGCAGCTCCCCGCGCTCTGAACAGGGGTCCATCCACGAGCAGTACTTC
CASSSPRSEQGSIHEQYF
>TRBJ2-7|TRBD2|TRBV20-1|-
TGCAGTGCCGTTGGACTAGCGGGGCAGTACTTC
CSAVGLAGQYF
>TRBJ2-1|TRBD2|TRBV27|-
TGTGCCAGCAGTTTTGCTAGCGGGGCTACTTACAATGAGCAGTTCTTC
CASSFASGATYNEQFF
>TRBJ1-2|-|TRBV12-3/TRBV12-4|once
TGTGCCAGCAGTTTAGGCGTCGTTGGGGGCTACACCTTC
CASSLGVVGGYTF
>TRBJ1-5|-|TRBV3-1/TRBV3-2|-
TGTGCCAGCAGCCAATCCGGGAACAATCAGCCCCAGCATTTT
CASSQSGNNQPQHF
>TRBJ1-2|TRBD1|TRBV7-2|-
TGTGCCAGCAGCCCGAGACAGGGGACGGGCTACACCTTC
CASSPRQGTGYTF
>TRBJ1-1|-|TRBV7-9|-
TGTGCCAGCAGCTTAGGAACCCCACAGACAGGAACCGAAGCTTTCTTT
CASSLGTPQTGTEAFF